Below, 19 T cell receptor beta chains from the same sample are listed, as sequenced in a study of blood T cell repertoires in COVID-19. Assay: immunoSEQ multiplex PCR; the TCRdb copy retains only in-frame clones and omits some. The data hold 180,000 or so clones, with 85% observed a single time. The specimen was PBMCs or T cells enriched from blood (not recorded which). The receptors shown here come from a man in his forties or fifties who had recovered from COVID-19.

The V call is TRBV19, the J call TRBJ1-5; 7 nucleotides agree with TRBD1. The germline gives CDR1 LNHDA, CDR2 SQIVND (reference sequence). J gave up 5 bases and V 7 bases, and 8 bases lay outside the gene matches. The length of the CDR3 is 14 residues. The CDR3 spells CASTERDRYQPQHF. The CDR3 nucleotides are TGTGCCAGTACTGAACGGGACAGATATCAGCCCCAGCATTTT. The entire variable domain, with the rest obtained from reference TRBV19 and TRBJ1-5, is as follows: DGGITQSPKYLFRKEGQNVTLSCEQNLNHDAMYWYRQDPGQGLRLIYYSQIVNDFQKGDIAEGYSVSREKKESFPLTVTSAQKNPTAFYLCASTERDRYQPQHFGDGTRLSIL.

The rearrangement uses TRBV4-1 and TRBJ2-7, with 9 nucleotides matching TRBD1. The CDR3 has 16 residues. The V segment lost 5 bases and the J segment 0 bases; nucleotides outside the gene matches: 8. CDR1 is MGHRA and CDR2 is YSYEKL in the germline V gene. This CDR3 is CASSEQGATSSYEQYF. CDR3 bases: TGCGCCAGCAGCGAACAGGGGGCGACTAGCTCCTACGAGCAGTACTTC.

The CDR3 nucleotides are TGCGCCAGCAGTACAGGGGCCGCCACCGGGGAGCTGTTTTTT. Protein: CASSTGAATGELFF. J is TRBJ2-2 and V is TRBV10-1; 7 bases are shared with TRBD1. Germline V gives CDR1 WNHNN, CDR2 SYGVQD (reference sequence). Unmatched junction bases numbered 4, after V lost 5 bases and J lost 4 bases. The CDR3 consists of 14 residues.

The chain combines TRBV27 with TRBJ1-1; D gene unclear. Per germline, CDR1 MNHEY and CDR2 SMNVEV (reference sequence). V gave up 4 bases and J gave up 4 bases, with 13 bases separating them. This CDR3 has 14 amino acids. CDR3 residues: CASSSLDSGTEAFF. DNA for the CDR3: TGTGCCAGCAGTTCCCTAGACTCGGGCACTGAAGCTTTCTTT.

The chain recombines TRBV13 with TRBJ1-4; D ambiguous. The V end was cut by 3 bases, the J end by 5 bases, with 4 bases between. The CDR3 loop spans 12 amino acids. Germline CDR1 and CDR2: PRHDT and FYEKMQ (reference sequence). The CDR3, as DNA: TGTGCCAGCAGCTTCGGGAATGAAAAACTGTTTTTT. This codes for CASSFGNEKLFF.

The chain is built from TRBV11-3 and TRBJ1-1, with a weak D call TRBD1 (5 bases). Germline V CDR1 and CDR2: SGHNT, YENEEA. V was pared by 4 bases and J by 0 bases, with 9 bases between. The CDR3 runs to 14 residues. CDR3 amino acids: CASSSSTVNTEAFF. The CDR3 DNA reads TGTGCCAGCAGCTCCTCGACAGTGAACACTGAAGCTTTCTTT.

The rearrangement links TRBV24-1 to TRBJ2-5; D unclear. The CDR3 sequence is 13 residues long. Germline-derived CDR1 and CDR2 are KGHDR and SFDVKD. Trimming shortened V by 4 bases and J by 4 bases, and 9 bases separated the two germline ends. This CDR3 reads CATSDHSGETQYF. The CDR3 DNA reads as TGTGCCACCAGTGACCATAGTGGAGAGACCCAGTACTTC.

The V gene is TRBV5-6, the J gene TRBJ1-5; D not certain. Germline CDR1 is SGHDT and CDR2 is YYEEEE. The CDR3 is 15 residues long. Trimming removed 3 bases from V and 3 bases from J, with 13 bases in between. CDR3 in DNA: TGTGCCAGCAGCTCCTTAGACACGAACAATCAGCCCCAGCATTTT. This encodes CASSSLDTNNQPQHF. Full variable domain (rest looked up from reference TRBV5-6 and TRBJ1-5): DAGVTQSPTHLIKTRGQQVTLRCSPKSGHDTVSWYQQALGQGPQFIFQYYEEEERQRGNFPDRFSGHQFPNYSSELNVNALLLGDSALYLCASSSLDTNNQPQHFGDGTRLSIL.

The gene calls are TRBV25-1 and TRBJ1-5; TRBD1 might be the D (5 bases). V shed 4 bases and J shed 3 bases, with 16 bases lying between them. The CDR3 extends over 16 amino acids. Germline lookup yields CDR1 MGHDK and CDR2 SYGVNS. The CDR3 DNA reads TGTGCCAGCAGTGGGGGCCCCGACAGATTCAATCAGCCCCAGCATTTT. This gives the protein CASSGGPDRFNQPQHF.

The chain couples TRBV5-4 to TRBJ1-6, with D possibly TRBD1 on 5 matching bases. The CDR3 covers 13 residues. V lost 9 bases and J lost 7, with 14 bases in between. The germline V gene encodes CDR1 SGHNT and CDR2 YYREEE (reference sequence). The CDR3 nucleotides read TGTGCCACCCAGGGAACGAGAAATTCACCCCTCCACTTT. It yields the protein CATQGTRNSPLHF.

The chain employs TRBV19 and TRBJ2-6; possible D gene TRBD1, 6 bases. The germline gives CDR1 LNHDA, CDR2 SQIVND (reference sequence). Trimming cost V 4 bases and J 0 bases, with 16 bases left between them. The CDR3 is made up of 18 amino acids. The CDR3 loop reads CASSNEGGRPSGANVLTF. The CDR3 nucleotides read TGTGCCAGTAGTAACGAAGGGGGACGGCCCTCTGGGGCCAACGTCCTGACTTTC.

The genes are TRBV25-1 and TRBJ1-1, with 7 nucleotides matching TRBD1. The germline gives CDR1 MGHDK, CDR2 SYGVNS. The CDR3 covers 17 residues. Trimming at V came to 6 bases and at J to 6 bases, leaving 19 bases not matched to a gene. The CDR3 DNA reads as TGTGCCAGCAGCGATAACAGGGGTCTACACATGAGGGCTGAAGCTTTCTTT. This encodes CASSDNRGLHMRAEAFF.

The V call is TRBV9, the J call TRBJ2-1, with a tentative D call TRBD1 (6 bases). CDR3 length equals 19 residues. The V end was cut by 3 bases, the J end by 1 base, with 23 bases between. Per the germline V gene, CDR1 is SGDLS and CDR2 is YYNGEE. CDR3 nucleotide sequence: TGTGCCAGCAGCGCCCCCAAGGGGGAGAGTCTCCGTTCCTACAATGAGCAGTTCTTC. The encoded protein is CASSAPKGESLRSYNEQFF.

The chain links TRBV21-1 to TRBJ1-3; TRBD1, the table's D call, lacks a check against the DNA. TRBV21-1 is annotated as a pseudogene. The CDR3 is made up of 14 amino acids. The CDR3 region has the DNA TGTGCCGACGATTCCCAGGGGAACGGAAACACCATATATTTT. Amino acids: CADDSQGNGNTIYF.

V and J are TRBV3-1 (or the pseudogene TRBV3-2) and TRBJ2-1, with TRBD2 matching 16 bases. This CDR3 has 17 residues. The germline V gene encodes CDR1 LGHDT and CDR2 YNNKEL (reference sequence). Trimming cost V 4 bases and J 5 bases; bases outside gene matches: 5. As DNA, the CDR3 is TGTGCCAGCAGCCCTTCCGGGACTAGCGGGAGGGACAATGAGCAGTTCTTC. Amino acid sequence: CASSPSGTSGRDNEQFF.

This chain connects TRBV5-6 to TRBJ2-5; D is undetermined. The V and J ends lost 0 bases and 0 bases respectively, with 9 bases between them. CDR3 length: 15 residues. Germline V CDR1 and CDR2: SGHDT, YYEEEE. In DNA form, the CDR3 reads TGTGCCAGCAGCTTGGCTGGGCTGTACCAAGAGACCCAGTACTTC. Translated, it gives CASSLAGLYQETQYF. The whole variable domain, filled in from reference TRBV5-6 and TRBJ2-5, reads DAGVTQSPTHLIKTRGQQVTLRCSPKSGHDTVSWYQQALGQGPQFIFQYYEEEERQRGNFPDRFSGHQFPNYSSELNVNALLLGDSALYLCASSLAGLYQETQYFGPGTRLLVL.

CDR3 amino acids: CASSLKQAYYNEQFF. The CDR3 DNA reads as TGTGCCAGCAGCTTAAAACAGGCCTACTACAATGAGCAGTTCTTC. This chain joins TRBV7-9 and TRBJ2-1; D may be TRBD1 (5 bases). V was trimmed by 2 bases and J by 3 bases, leaving 11 bases between them. CDR3 length: 15 residues. Germline V gene data show CDR1 as SEHNR and CDR2 as FQNEAQ (reference sequence).

The chain combines TRBV7-3 with TRBJ2-4; 9 bases line up with TRBD1. Germline V gene sequence: CDR1 SGHTA, CDR2 FQGTGA. The CDR3 loop spans 16 amino acids. V was clipped by 5 bases and J by 0 bases; unmatched bases: 5. This chain's CDR3 is CASSLGTGIAKNIQYF. The CDR3 bases are TGTGCCAGCAGCCTAGGGACAGGGATAGCCAAAAACATTCAGTACTTC.

The chain uses TRBV5-1 and TRBJ2-2; 12 positions agree with TRBD2. CDR1 is SGHRS, CDR2 YFSETQ, per germline. Trimming took 3 bases from V and 3 from J; bases not matched to a gene: 9. The CDR3 loop spans 18 amino acids. The CDR3 DNA follows: TGCGCCAGCAGCTCAAAGCTAGCGGGAGGGACCGACACCGGGGAGCTGTTTTTT. Protein sequence: CASSSKLAGGTDTGELFF.